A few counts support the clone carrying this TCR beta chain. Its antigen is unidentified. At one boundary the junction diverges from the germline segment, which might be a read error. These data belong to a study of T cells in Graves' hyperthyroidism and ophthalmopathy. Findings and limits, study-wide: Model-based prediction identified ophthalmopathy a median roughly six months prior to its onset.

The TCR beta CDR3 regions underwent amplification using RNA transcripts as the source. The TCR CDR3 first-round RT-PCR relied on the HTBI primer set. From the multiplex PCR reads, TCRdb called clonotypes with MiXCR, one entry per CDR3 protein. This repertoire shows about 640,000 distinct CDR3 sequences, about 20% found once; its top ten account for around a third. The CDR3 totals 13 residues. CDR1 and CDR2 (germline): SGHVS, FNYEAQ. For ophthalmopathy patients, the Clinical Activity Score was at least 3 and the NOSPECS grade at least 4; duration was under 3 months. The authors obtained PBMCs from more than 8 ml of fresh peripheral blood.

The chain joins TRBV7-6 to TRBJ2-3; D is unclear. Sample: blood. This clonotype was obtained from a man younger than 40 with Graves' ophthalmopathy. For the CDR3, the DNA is TGTGCTAGCAGCTCCCGGGCCGAAAATACGCAGTATTTT. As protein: CASSSRAENTQYF. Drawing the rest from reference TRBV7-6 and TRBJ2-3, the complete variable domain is GAGVSQSPRYKVTKRGQDVALRCDPISGHVSLYWYRQALGQGPEFLTYFNYEAQQDKSGLPNDRFSAERPEGSISTLTIQRTEQRDSAMYRCASSSRAENTQYFGPGTRLTVL.